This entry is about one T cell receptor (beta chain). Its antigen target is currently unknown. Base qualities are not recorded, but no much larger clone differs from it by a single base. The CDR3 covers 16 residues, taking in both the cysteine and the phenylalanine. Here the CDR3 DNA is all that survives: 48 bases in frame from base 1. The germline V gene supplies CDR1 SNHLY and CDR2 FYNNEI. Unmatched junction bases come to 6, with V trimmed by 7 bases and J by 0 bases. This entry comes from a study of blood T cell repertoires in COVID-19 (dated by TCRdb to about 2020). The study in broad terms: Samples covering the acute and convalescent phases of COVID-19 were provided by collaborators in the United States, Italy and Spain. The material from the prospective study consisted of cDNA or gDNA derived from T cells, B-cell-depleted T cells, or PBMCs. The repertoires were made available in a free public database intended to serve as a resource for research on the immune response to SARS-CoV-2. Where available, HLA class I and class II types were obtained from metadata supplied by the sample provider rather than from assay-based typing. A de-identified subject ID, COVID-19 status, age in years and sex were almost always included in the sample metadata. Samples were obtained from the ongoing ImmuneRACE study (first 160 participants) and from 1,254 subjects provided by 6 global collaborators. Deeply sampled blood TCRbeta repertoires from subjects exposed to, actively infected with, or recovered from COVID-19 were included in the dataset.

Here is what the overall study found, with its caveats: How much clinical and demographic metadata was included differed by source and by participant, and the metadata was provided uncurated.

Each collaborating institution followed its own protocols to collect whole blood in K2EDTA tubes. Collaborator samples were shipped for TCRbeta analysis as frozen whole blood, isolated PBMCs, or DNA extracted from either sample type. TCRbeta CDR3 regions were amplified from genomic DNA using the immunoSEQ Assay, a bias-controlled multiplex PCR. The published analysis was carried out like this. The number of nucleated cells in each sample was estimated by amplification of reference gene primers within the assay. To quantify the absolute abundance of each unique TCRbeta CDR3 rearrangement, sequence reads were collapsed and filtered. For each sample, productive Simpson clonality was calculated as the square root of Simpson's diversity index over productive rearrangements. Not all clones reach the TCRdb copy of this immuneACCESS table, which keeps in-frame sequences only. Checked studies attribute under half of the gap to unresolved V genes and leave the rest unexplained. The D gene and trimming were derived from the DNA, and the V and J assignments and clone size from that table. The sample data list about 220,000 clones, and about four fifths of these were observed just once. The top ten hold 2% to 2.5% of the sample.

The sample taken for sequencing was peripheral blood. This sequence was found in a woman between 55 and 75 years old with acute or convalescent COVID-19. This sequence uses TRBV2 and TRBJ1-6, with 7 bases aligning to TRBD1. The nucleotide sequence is TGTGCCAGCATGTTGGCAGGGGGCTCCTATAATTCACCCCTCCACTTT. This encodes CASMLAGGSYNSPLHF.